The rows below give T cell receptor beta chains drawn from one sample of a study of shared clonotypes between healthy human individuals. TCRdb's table, derived via immunoSEQ multiplex PCR, lists solely in-frame clones and lacks some. The table records over 400,000 clones, more than 95% of them present only once. Specimen: naive CD4+ T cells sorted from blood. Receptors originate from a woman aged 25 to 39 in good health. CDR3s include the opening cysteine and the closing phenylalanine or tryptophan. D genes are given only for firm matches. A row's size may be missing; if present it is once, few, many or a size class.

>TRBV11-2|NA|TRBJ2-2|NA
CASSLDGLNTGELFF
TGTGCCAGCAGCTTAGACGGTCTGAACACCGGGGAGCTGTTTTTT
>TRBV7-6|NA|TRBJ1-1|NA
CASSLGRAGRSTEAFF
TGTGCCAGCAGCTTAGGGCGGGCAGGTCGGAGCACTGAAGCTTTCTTT
>TRBV28|NA|TRBJ1-1|once
CASSSYQSNTEAFF
TGTGCCAGCAGTTCATACCAGTCGAACACTGAAGCTTTCTTT
>TRBV5-1|TRBD2|TRBJ2-7|once
CASSLSLAGFEPYEQYF
TGCGCCAGCAGCTTGAGTCTAGCGGGATTTGAGCCCTACGAGCAGTACTTC
>TRBV19|TRBD2|TRBJ2-7|few
CASRRLADSYEQYF
TGTGCCAGTAGACGACTAGCGGACTCCTACGAGCAGTACTTC
>TRBV6-6|TRBD1|TRBJ2-5|NA
CASSWPGQGVKETQYF
TGTGCCAGCAGTTGGCCGGGACAGGGAGTGAAAGAGACCCAGTACTTC
>TRBV18|TRBD1|TRBJ1-2|NA
CASSPPRDRANYGYTF
TGTGCCAGCTCACCACCGCGGGACAGGGCGAACTATGGCTACACCTTC
>TRBV27|TRBD1|TRBJ1-2|NA
CASRPGQGYGYTF
TGTGCCAGCAGACCGGGACAGGGCTATGGCTACACCTTC
>TRBV27|TRBD1|TRBJ2-5|NA
CASSLQGVNQETQYF
TGTGCCAGCAGTTTGCAGGGGGTGAATCAAGAGACCCAGTACTTC
>TRBV27|TRBD1|TRBJ2-7|NA
CASSLAGQGAYEQYF
TGTGCCAGCAGTTTGGCGGGACAGGGGGCCTACGAGCAGTACTTC
>TRBV19|TRBD1|TRBJ2-7|NA
CASRNTGVGGEQYF
TGTGCCAGTAGAAACACAGGGGTTGGGGGCGAGCAGTACTTC
>TRBV27|NA|TRBJ2-5|NA
CASSRQGNQETQYF
TGTGCCAGCAGTCGGCAGGGGAACCAAGAGACCCAGTACTTC
>TRBV4-1|NA|TRBJ1-4|NA
CASSQIGTPSEKLFF
TGCGCCAGCAGCCAGATAGGGACCCCGAGTGAAAAACTGTTTTTT
>TRBV7-6|TRBD2|TRBJ2-2|NA
CASRELAGLNTGELFF
TGTGCCAGCAGGGAACTAGCGGGGCTCAACACCGGGGAGCTGTTTTTT
>TRBV6-1|NA|TRBJ2-3|NA
CASSEPWTRVVTQYF
TGTGCCAGCAGTGAGCCTTGGACCCGGGTGGTTACGCAGTATTTT
>TRBV10-1|NA|TRBJ2-6|NA
CGGGPGANVLTF
TGCGGGGGGGGGCCTGGGGCCAACGTCCTGACTTTC
>TRBV6-5|TRBD1|TRBJ2-5|NA
CASRQGQETQYF
TGTGCCAGCAGACAGGGGCAAGAGACCCAGTACTTC
>TRBV28|TRBD2|TRBJ2-2|NA
CASSNARLAGGDGELFF
TGTGCCAGCAGTAACGCCCGACTAGCGGGTGGGGACGGGGAGCTGTTTTTT
>TRBV19|NA|TRBJ2-3|NA
CASSRSGRSTDTQYF
TGTGCCAGTAGTAGGTCGGGACGCAGCACAGATACGCAGTATTTT